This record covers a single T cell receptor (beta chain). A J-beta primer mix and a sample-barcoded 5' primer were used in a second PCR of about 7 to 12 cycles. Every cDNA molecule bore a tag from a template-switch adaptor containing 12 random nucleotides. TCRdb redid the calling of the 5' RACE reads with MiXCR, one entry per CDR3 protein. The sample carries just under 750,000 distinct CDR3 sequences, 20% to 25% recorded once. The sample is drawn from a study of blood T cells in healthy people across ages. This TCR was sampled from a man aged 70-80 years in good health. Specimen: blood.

The CDR3 loop is CASSRERASFLDEQFF. CDR3 DNA sequence: TGTGCCAGCAGCCGAGAGCGGGCTTCCTTCTTGGATGAGCAGTTCTTC. The chain has TRBV6-2 or TRBV6-3 and TRBJ2-1, with a weak D call TRBD2 (6 bases). V dropped 6 bases and J dropped 8 bases, with 23 bases sitting between them. The germline V gene encodes CDR1 MNHEY and CDR2 SVGEGT. This CDR3 is built from 16 residues.